This T cell receptor (beta chain) was identified in a study of cytomegalovirus exposure and HLA in healthy donors. Points from the study as a whole: Generally TCR sequences proved uncommon, though certain public TCRs appeared in numerous donors.

As to this clone: The antigen remains unidentified.

PCR was performed using 60 Vbeta and 13 Jbeta primers. Only in-frame clones appear in the TCRdb table, and some are missing; sequencing was by immunoSEQ multiplex PCR. The profile shows approximately 59,000 clones, roughly 80% of them singletons. CDR1 and CDR2 from the germline V gene are MDHEN and SYDVKM. The CDR3 covers 15 residues. V lost 2 bases and J lost 3, with 11 bases in between. The clonotype was recovered from a girl aged 10 to 17 in good health and CMV-seropositive. Input material: PBMCs. The V call is TRBV28, the J call TRBJ1-5; a possible D gene is TRBD1 (5 bases). CDR3 in DNA: TGTGCCAGCAGTTTACTTGGGACTAACAATCAGCCCCAGCATTTT. Amino acid sequence: CASSLLGTNNQPQHF.